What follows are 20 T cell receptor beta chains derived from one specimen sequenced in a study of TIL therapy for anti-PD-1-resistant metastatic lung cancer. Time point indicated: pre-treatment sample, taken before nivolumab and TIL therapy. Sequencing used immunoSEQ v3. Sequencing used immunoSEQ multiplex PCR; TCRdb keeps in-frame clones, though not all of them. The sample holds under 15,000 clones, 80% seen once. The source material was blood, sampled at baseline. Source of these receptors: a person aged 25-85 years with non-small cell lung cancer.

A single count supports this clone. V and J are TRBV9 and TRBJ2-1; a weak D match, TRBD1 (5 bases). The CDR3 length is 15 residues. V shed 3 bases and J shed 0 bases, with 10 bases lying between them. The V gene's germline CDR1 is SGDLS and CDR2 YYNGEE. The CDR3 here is CASSATGSSYNEQFF. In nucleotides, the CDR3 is TGTGCCAGCAGCGCAACAGGTAGCTCCTACAATGAGCAGTTCTTC. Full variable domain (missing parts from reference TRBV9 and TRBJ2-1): DSGVTQTPKHLITATGQRVTLRCSPRSGDLSVYWYQQSLDQGLQFLIQYYNGEERAKGNILERFSAQQFPDLHSELNLSSLELGDSALYFCASSATGSSYNEQFFGPGTRLTVL.

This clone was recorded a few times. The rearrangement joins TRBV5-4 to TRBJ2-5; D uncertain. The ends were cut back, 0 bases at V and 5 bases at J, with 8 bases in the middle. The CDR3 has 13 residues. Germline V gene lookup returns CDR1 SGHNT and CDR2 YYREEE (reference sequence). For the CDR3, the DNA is TGTGCCAGCAGCTTGGGGGCAGAGGAGACCCAGTACTTC. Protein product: CASSLGAEETQYF.

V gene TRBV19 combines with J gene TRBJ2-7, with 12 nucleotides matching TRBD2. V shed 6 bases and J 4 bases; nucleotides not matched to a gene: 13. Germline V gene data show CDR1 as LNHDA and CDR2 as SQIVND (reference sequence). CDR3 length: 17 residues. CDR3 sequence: CASRGTSGQGRAYEQYF. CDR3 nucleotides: TGTGCCAGTAGGGGGACTAGCGGGCAAGGCCGGGCATACGAGCAGTACTTC.

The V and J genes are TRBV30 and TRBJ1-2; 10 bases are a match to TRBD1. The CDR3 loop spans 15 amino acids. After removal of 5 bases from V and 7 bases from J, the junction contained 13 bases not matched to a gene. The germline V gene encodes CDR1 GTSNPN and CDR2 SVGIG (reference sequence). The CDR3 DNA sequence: TGTGCCTGGGGGACAGGGGAAGGGTGGCGGGGTGGCTACACCTTC. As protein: CAWGTGEGWRGGYTF.

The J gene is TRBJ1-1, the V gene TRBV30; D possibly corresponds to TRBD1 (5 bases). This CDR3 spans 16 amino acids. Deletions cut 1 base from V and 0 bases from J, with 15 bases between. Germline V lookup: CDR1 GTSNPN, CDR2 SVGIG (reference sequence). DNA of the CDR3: TGTGCCTGGAGTGGGGGGGTAACAGGAGTGAACACTGAAGCTTTCTTT. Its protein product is CAWSGGVTGVNTEAFF. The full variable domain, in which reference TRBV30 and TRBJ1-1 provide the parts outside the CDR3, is SQTIHQWPATLVQPVGSPLSLECTVEGTSNPNLYWYRQAAGRGLQLLFYSVGIGQISSEVPQNLSASRPQDRQFILSSKKLLLSDSGFYLCAWSGGVTGVNTEAFFGQGTRLTVV.

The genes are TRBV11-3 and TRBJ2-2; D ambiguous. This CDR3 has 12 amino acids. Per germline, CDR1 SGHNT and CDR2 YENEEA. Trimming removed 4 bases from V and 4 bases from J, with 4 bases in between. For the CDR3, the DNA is TGTGCCAGCAGCTATAGCACCGGGGAGCTGTTTTTT. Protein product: CASSYSTGELFF.

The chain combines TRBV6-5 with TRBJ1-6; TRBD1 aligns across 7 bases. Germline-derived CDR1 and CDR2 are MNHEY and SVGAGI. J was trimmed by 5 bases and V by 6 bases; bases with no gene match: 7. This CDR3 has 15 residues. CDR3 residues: CASRRQGLDNSPLHF. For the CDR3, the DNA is TGTGCCAGCAGACGACAGGGTTTGGATAATTCACCCCTCCACTTT.

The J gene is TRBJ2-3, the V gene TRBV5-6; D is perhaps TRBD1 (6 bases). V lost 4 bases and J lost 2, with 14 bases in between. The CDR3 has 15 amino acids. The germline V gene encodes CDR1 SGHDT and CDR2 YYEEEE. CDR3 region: CASSLDSLNTDTQYF. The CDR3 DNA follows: TGTGCCAGCAGCCTGGACAGCCTTAACACAGATACGCAGTATTTT. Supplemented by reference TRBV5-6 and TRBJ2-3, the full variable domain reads DAGVTQSPTHLIKTRGQQVTLRCSPKSGHDTVSWYQQALGQGPQFIFQYYEEEERQRGNFPDRFSGHQFPNYSSELNVNALLLGDSALYLCASSLDSLNTDTQYFGPGTRLTVL.

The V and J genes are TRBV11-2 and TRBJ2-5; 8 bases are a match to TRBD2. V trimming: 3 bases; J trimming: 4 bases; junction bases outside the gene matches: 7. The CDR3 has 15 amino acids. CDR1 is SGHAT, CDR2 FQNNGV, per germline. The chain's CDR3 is CASSFNAGGGETQYF. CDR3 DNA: TGTGCCAGCAGCTTTAATGCGGGAGGAGGAGAGACCCAGTACTTC.

CDR3 sequence: CSVEQGKGTEAFF. The CDR3 DNA is TGCAGCGTTGAACAGGGTAAGGGCACTGAAGCTTTCTTT. The chain links TRBV29-1 to TRBJ1-1; maybe TRBD1 (5 bases). Germline V gene lookup returns CDR1 SQVTM and CDR2 ANQGSEA. Trimming removed 2 bases from V and 4 bases from J, with 11 bases in between. The CDR3 contains 13 residues.

CDR3 amino acids: CASSFYLSGGGHTEAFF. DNA of the CDR3: TGTGCCAGCAGCTTTTATCTCTCAGGGGGCGGTCACACTGAAGCTTTCTTT. The V and J genes are TRBV11-1 and TRBJ1-1; 8 bases fit TRBD1. V shed 3 bases and J 3 bases; nucleotides not matched to a gene: 12. The V gene's germline CDR1 is SGHAT and CDR2 FQDESV (reference sequence). There are 17 residues in the CDR3.

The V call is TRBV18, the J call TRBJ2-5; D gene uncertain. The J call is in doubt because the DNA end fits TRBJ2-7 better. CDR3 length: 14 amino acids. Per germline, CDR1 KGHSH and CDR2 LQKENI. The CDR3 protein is CASSPSTSTYEQYF. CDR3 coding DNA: TGTGCCAGCTCACCCTCAACTTCAACCTACGAGCAGTACTTC.

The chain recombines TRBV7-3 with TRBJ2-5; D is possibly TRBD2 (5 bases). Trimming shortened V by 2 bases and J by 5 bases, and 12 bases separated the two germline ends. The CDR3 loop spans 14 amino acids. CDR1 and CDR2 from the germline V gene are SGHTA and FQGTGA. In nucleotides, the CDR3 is TGTGCCAGCAGCTTAGGACTTGCCGGCGAGACCCAGTACTTC. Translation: CASSLGLAGETQYF.

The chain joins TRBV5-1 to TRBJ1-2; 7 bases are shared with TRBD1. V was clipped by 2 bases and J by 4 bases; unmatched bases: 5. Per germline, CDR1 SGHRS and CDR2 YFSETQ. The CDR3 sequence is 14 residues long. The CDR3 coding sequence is TGCGCCAGCAGCTTACAGGGGCCCGCCTATGGCTACACCTTC. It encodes CASSLQGPAYGYTF.

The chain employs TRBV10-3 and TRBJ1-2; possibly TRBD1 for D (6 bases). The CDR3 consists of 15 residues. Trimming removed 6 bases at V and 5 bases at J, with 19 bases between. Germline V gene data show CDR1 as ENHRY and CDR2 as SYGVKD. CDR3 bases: TGTGCCATCAGGACAGGCCAAGTTACGGGGTATGGCTACACCTTC. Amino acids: CAIRTGQVTGYGYTF.

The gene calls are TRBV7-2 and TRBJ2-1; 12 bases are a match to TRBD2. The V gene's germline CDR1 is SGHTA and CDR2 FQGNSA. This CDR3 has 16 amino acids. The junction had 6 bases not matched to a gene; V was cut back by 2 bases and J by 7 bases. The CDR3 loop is CASSLSTGTSGNEQFF. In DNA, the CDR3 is TGTGCCAGCAGCTTATCTACCGGGACTAGCGGGAATGAGCAGTTCTTC. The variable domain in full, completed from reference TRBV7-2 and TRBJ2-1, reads GAGVSQSPSNKVTEKGKDVELRCDPISGHTALYWYRQSLGQGLEFLIYFQGNSAPDKSGLPSDRFSAERTGGSVSTLTIQRTQQEDSAVYLCASSLSTGTSGNEQFFGPGTRLTVL.

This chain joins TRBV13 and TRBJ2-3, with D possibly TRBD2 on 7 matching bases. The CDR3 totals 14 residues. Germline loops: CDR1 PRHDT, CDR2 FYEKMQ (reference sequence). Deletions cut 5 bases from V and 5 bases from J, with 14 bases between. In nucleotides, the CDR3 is TGTGCCAGCAGCCTCCGGGGGGCTAAAGATACGCAGTATTTT. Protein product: CASSLRGAKDTQYF.

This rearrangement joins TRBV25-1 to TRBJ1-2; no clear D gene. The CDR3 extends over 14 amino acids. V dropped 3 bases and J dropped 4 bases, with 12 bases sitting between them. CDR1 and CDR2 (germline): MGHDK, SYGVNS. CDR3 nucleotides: TGTGCCAGCAGTGAGGGCAGAGACCGCTATGGCTACACCTTC. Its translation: CASSEGRDRYGYTF.

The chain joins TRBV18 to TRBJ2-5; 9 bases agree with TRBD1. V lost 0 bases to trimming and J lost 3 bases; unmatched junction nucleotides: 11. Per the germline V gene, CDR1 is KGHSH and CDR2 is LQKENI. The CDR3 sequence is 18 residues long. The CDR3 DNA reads TGTGCCAGCTCACCACCGGGACAGGGACTCGGGGGAAAAGAGACCCAGTACTTC. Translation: CASSPPGQGLGGKETQYF.

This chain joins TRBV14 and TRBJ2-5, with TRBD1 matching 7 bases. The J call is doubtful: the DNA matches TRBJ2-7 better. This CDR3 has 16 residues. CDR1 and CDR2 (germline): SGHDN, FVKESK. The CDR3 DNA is TGTGCCAGCAGCCAAGATCTAGGGGGCCTAGTTGGCGAGCAGTACTTC. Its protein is CASSQDLGGLVGEQYF.